Below, one T cell receptor beta chain is given with its context. This clonotype was observed many times. Its antigen has not been determined. Base quality data are lacking; no much larger clone is found one base away. The data are from a study of T cells in Graves' hyperthyroidism and ophthalmopathy (dated by TCRdb to about 2019). As for the study more broadly: Peripheral blood samples were taken at the time of initial diagnosis, prior to any treatment. A discovery cohort of about a hundred patients, fewer than 50 with Graves' ophthalmopathy and fewer than 65 with stable Graves' hyperthyroidism, was used to find distinguishing TCR V-J signatures. Whether ophthalmopathy could be predicted prospectively was tested in an independent validation cohort made up of 18 hyperthyroidism patients plus 17 patients who later progressed to ophthalmopathy. The 100 discovery patients were randomly split 7:3 into training and test sets. In about 6 Graves' hyperthyroidism patients, the study also compared T-cell repertoires from thyroid tissue with T-cell repertoires from blood. After sampling, hyperthyroidism patients received methimazole starting at 30 mg daily, and ophthalmopathy patients received high-dose intravenous methylprednisolone. The paper describes TCR Vbeta CDR3 sequencing of around 140 peripheral blood samples, made up of around 41 ophthalmopathy patients, roughly 72 hyperthyroidism patients and 17 progressor patients. Paper-wide results and their limitations: In validation, progression to ophthalmopathy was predicted by the model with almost 71% sensitivity and roughly 72% specificity, a median of roughly 6 months before onset. A 13 V-J signature model separated ophthalmopathy from stable hyperthyroidism, with about 88% sensitivity and roughly 84% specificity in cross-validation and 80%/75% in testing. Sample size was not statistically predetermined, and blinding of investigators to group allocation was not performed. Most expanded thyroid clonotypes (frequency above 0.001) were also found in blood, which suggests that blood repertoires may mirror thyroid immune responses.

Stable Graves' hyperthyroidism was defined as the absence of progression to ophthalmopathy over 18 months of follow-up. Hyperthyroidism patients were newly diagnosed, with disease duration under 2 months, and aged 18 to 65 years. Any patient with an uncontrolled infection, another autoimmune disease, pregnancy or lactation was excluded. Diagnoses were based on clinical symptoms, serum thyroxine and TRAb, thyroid ultrasound and orbital computed tomography. PBMCs were separated from 10 ml of fresh peripheral blood using Ficoll-Paque density gradient centrifugation. Total RNA was extracted with Trizol reagent, and quality was checked on an Agilent 2100 Bioanalyzer. Compared with germline, V lacks 0 bases and J lacks 4 bases; bases without a gene match: 11. The CDR3 numbers 17 residues from cysteine through phenylalanine. Only CDR3 DNA is held: 51 bases, read in frame from base 1. The CDR1 and CDR2 encoded by the germline V gene (reference sequence) are DFQATT and SNEGSKA.

Amplification of TCR beta CDR3 regions was carried out from RNA transcripts. For the first round of RT-PCR on the TCR CDR3, the HTBI primer set was used together with the Qiagen OneStep RT-PCR kit. Libraries were constructed in a second round of multiplex PCR, after which size selection and purification were performed. Paired-end sequencing of the libraries was performed with 100 bp reads on an Illumina HiSeq2000. Regarding the original processing steps: SOAPnuke was used to process the raw data, throwing out any read that contained adapters or uncalled bases, had a mean Phred below 15, or lacked an exact constant-primer or identifier match. COPE v1.2.5 was used to merge the high-quality paired reads, and each unique nucleotide sequence was defined as a clonotype. MiTCR v1.1 was used to align clonotypes to the IMGT TRBV, TRBD and TRBJ reference segments. The analysis was restricted to V-J combinations with a frequency above 0.0001, which together covered roughly 99% of the repertoires. A TCS score was defined as the ratio between F50 (clonal expansion) and ExV (chaos), using BLOSUM62-based TCRdist between CDR3 peptides within each V-J. Welch's t-statistics and random forest reduced roughly 540 V-J features to roughly 13, which were used in a naive Bayes classifier (R e1071). TCRdb cleaned the public reads at Q25 with fastp, built clones with MiXCR and kept in-frame beta chains. Rows with a matching CDR3 protein are joined into one entry that keeps the most common DNA and genes. TCRdb, not the original authors, processed these V and J calls. The sample contains about 350,000 distinct CDR3 sequences, approximately 13% of them found a single time. Roughly 24% of the sample belongs to the ten largest clones.

The receptor was isolated from a woman aged 25 to 45 with Graves' hyperthyroidism. This chain is built from TRBV20-1 and TRBJ2-3; TRBD2 matches 9 bases in the middle. Sequencing was performed on blood. The CDR3 loop reads CSARDRLAGTSSDTQYF. The bases read TGCAGTGCTAGAGATCGTCTAGCGGGAACGAGCTCAGATACGCAGTATTTT.